Below, 3 T cell receptor beta chains from the same sample are listed, as sequenced in a study of cytomegalovirus exposure and HLA in healthy donors. The PCR was carried out with 60 Vbeta primers and 13 Jbeta primers. Generated by immunoSEQ multiplex PCR, the TCRdb table keeps only in-frame clones and is missing some. The repertoire has 150,000 to 200,000 clones, 85% to 90% of them found once; the top ten carry approximately 2%. Sequenced: PBMCs. The receptor set was obtained from a woman aged 18-29 years in good health and CMV-seronegative.

The chain joins TRBV2 to TRBJ1-5, with 9 nucleotides matching TRBD1. J was trimmed by 4 bases and V by 6 bases; bases with no gene match: 4. Germline CDR1 reads SNHLY; CDR2 reads FYNNEI. This CDR3 region has 14 residues. The CDR3 DNA is TGTGCCAGCAGCGATGGGACAGGGAATCAGCCCCAGCATTTT. Translating it yields CASSDGTGNQPQHF.

V gene TRBV5-8 combines with J gene TRBJ2-7; 9 bases match TRBD1. The V gene end was trimmed by 4 bases and the J gene end by 7 bases; junction bases not matched to a gene: 12. The CDR3 is 15 amino acids. Germline V gene sequence: CDR1 SGHTS, CDR2 YDEGEE. CDR3 coding DNA: TGTGCCAGCAGCCCTCGACAGGGGGGGATACGGGAGCAGTACTTC. Translation gives CASSPRQGGIREQYF.

V is TRBV18 and J is TRBJ2-1; 11 nucleotides line up with TRBD2. The CDR3 is 15 amino acids. From germline, CDR1 is KGHSH and CDR2 LQKENI. J gave up 6 bases and V 4 bases, and 5 bases lay outside the gene matches. The CDR3 nucleotides read TGTGCCAGCTCACGAGGGACTAGCGGAGCCAATGAGCAGTTCTTC. Residues: CASSRGTSGANEQFF.